This is a list of T cell receptor beta chains from one sample in a study of T cell repertoires in cytomegalovirus infection. No antigen has been assigned to these receptors. TCRdb reprocessed the reads with MiXCR, giving one entry per CDR3 protein. The sample carries tens of thousands of distinct CDR3 sequences, over 15% recorded once. The sample consisted of CD8+ T cells from cultured PBMCs, taken from culture after CMV antigen stimulation. All receptors derive from a human donor in good health (CMV status not recorded). Some clones in this sample may be carry-over from other donors' samples. CDR3s include the opening cysteine and the closing phenylalanine or tryptophan. The order of the fields is CDR3 DNA, CDR3 protein, V gene, J gene, clone size, D gene. D genes are given only for firm matches. Where a row states a size, it is once, few, many or the class of an expanded clone; other rows omit it.

DNA: TGTGCCAGCAATCCTAGCGGGAAGATAGATACGCAGTATTTT
CDR3: CASNPSGKIDTQYF
V: TRBV28
J: TRBJ2-3
size: few
D: TRBD2

DNA: TGCGCCAGCAGCCAAGGAAGCGGAAGCACAGATACGCAGTATTTT
CDR3: CASSQGSGSTDTQYF
V: TRBV4-1
J: TRBJ2-3
size: few
D: -

DNA: TGTGCCAGCAAACCCGGGGGAAACTATGGCTACACCTTC
CDR3: CASKPGGNYGYTF
V: TRBV7-8
J: TRBJ1-2
size: few
D: -

DNA: TGTGCCAGCAGTTTCGGGACAGGGGACTCCTACGAGCAGTACTTC
CDR3: CASSFGTGDSYEQYF
V: TRBV27
J: TRBJ2-7
size: -
D: TRBD1

DNA: TGTGCCAGCAGCTTAGGCTACAACACCGGGGAGCTGTTTTTT
CDR3: CASSLGYNTGELFF
V: TRBV7-8
J: TRBJ2-2
size: few
D: -

DNA: TGTGCCAGCAGTGAATATCGGGGGGGCACAGGGGAGCAGTACTTC
CDR3: CASSEYRGGTGEQYF
V: TRBV6-1
J: TRBJ2-7
size: few
D: TRBD2

DNA: TGTGCCAGCAGGCGAAAGCGGGAGTCTTATGGGGATACGCAGTATTTT
CDR3: CASRRKRESYGDTQYF
V: TRBV7-8
J: TRBJ2-3
size: -
D: TRBD2

DNA: TGCGCCAGCAGCCGAACGAGACAGGAGATCAATCAGCCCCAGCATTTT
CDR3: CASSRTRQEINQPQHF
V: TRBV4-3
J: TRBJ1-5
size: -
D: -

DNA: TGTGCCAGCACCGGGATAGCGGGAGTGGGCTACGAGCAGTACTTC
CDR3: CASTGIAGVGYEQYF
V: TRBV28
J: TRBJ2-7
size: -
D: TRBD2

DNA: TGTGCCAGCAGTTTTGGACTAGCGGCCAACACAGATACGCAGTATTTT
CDR3: CASSFGLAANTDTQYF
V: TRBV7-8
J: TRBJ2-3
size: medium-sized
D: TRBD2

DNA: TGTGCCAGCAGCTCCGTTAGCGGGAGGGTCGATGAGCAGTTCTTC
CDR3: CASSSVSGRVDEQFF
V: TRBV7-2
J: TRBJ2-1
size: few
D: TRBD2

DNA: TGTGCCAGCAGCTCACAGGGTGGCTGGGAGACCCAGTACTTC
CDR3: CASSSQGGWETQYF
V: TRBV7-8
J: TRBJ2-5
size: -
D: -

DNA: TGTGCCAGCAGTAAACAGCGACTGACTAACTATGGCTACACCTTC
CDR3: CASSKQRLTNYGYTF
V: TRBV7-8
J: TRBJ1-2
size: -
D: -

DNA: TGTGCCAGCAGCCAACGACAGGTCTACGAGCAGTACTTC
CDR3: CASSQRQVYEQYF
V: TRBV7-9
J: TRBJ2-7
size: few
D: -

DNA: TGCGCCAGCAGCCAAGTCGGGGCGTCGACTGAAGCTTTCTTT
CDR3: CASSQVGASTEAFF
V: TRBV4-1
J: TRBJ1-1
size: many
D: -

DNA: TGCAGTGCTAGGTACCCTAGCGGCAAGACCTACAATGAGCAGTTCTTC
CDR3: CSARYPSGKTYNEQFF
V: TRBV20-1
J: TRBJ2-1
size: -
D: TRBD2

DNA: TGTGCCAGCAGCAGGGGCAGTAATCAGCCCCAGCATTTT
CDR3: CASSRGSNQPQHF
V: TRBV27
J: TRBJ1-5
size: -
D: -

DNA: TGTGCCAGCAGCTGGGGACTTTTTCAAGAGACCCAGTACTTC
CDR3: CASSWGLFQETQYF
V: TRBV7-8
J: TRBJ2-5
size: few
D: -

DNA: TGTGCCAGCAGTTACGACGGAAGCTCCTACAATGAGCAGTTCTTC
CDR3: CASSYDGSSYNEQFF
V: TRBV6-2/TRBV6-3
J: TRBJ2-1
size: -
D: -

DNA: TGTGCCAGCAGCCCGCTAGCGGGTAGCTCCTACAATGAGCAGTTCTTC
CDR3: CASSPLAGSSYNEQFF
V: TRBV7-9
J: TRBJ2-1
size: few
D: TRBD2

DNA: TGTGCCAGCAGCCAGCGAGCTGGGACAGGGTTCTACGAGCAGTACTTC
CDR3: CASSQRAGTGFYEQYF
V: TRBV7-8
J: TRBJ2-7
size: few
D: TRBD1

DNA: TGTGCCAGCAGCTCCCTTGGGGGCTACCAAGAGACCCAGTACTTC
CDR3: CASSSLGGYQETQYF
V: TRBV7-2
J: TRBJ2-5
size: few
D: -

DNA: TGTGCCAGCAGTCACCTTCTGCGGGGGAATTCCTACGAGCAGTACTTC
CDR3: CASSHLLRGNSYEQYF
V: TRBV6-5
J: TRBJ2-7
size: -
D: TRBD2

DNA: TGTGCCAGCAGCCGAACCGACAGGCGTTACGAGCAGTACTTC
CDR3: CASSRTDRRYEQYF
V: TRBV7-2
J: TRBJ2-7
size: -
D: -

DNA: TGTGCCAGCAGTCCAATCCGGGACAGGGGTGATGAGCAGTTCTTC
CDR3: CASSPIRDRGDEQFF
V: TRBV27
J: TRBJ2-1
size: few
D: TRBD1

DNA: TGTGCCAGCAGCCGCCTACCATACGAGCAGTACTTC
CDR3: CASSRLPYEQYF
V: TRBV7-8
J: TRBJ2-7
size: -
D: -

DNA: TGTGCCAGCAGTTTAGTAGGCGGGGAGCTGTTTTTT
CDR3: CASSLVGGELFF
V: TRBV27
J: TRBJ2-2
size: -
D: -

DNA: TGTGCCAGTAGCGATACGGAGGGGACTGAAGCTTTCTTT
CDR3: CASSDTEGTEAFF
V: TRBV19
J: TRBJ1-1
size: few
D: -

DNA: TGTGCCAGCAGCGCTTACCCAGGGGACGACTATGGCTACACCTTC
CDR3: CASSAYPGDDYGYTF
V: TRBV9
J: TRBJ1-2
size: -
D: -

DNA: TGTGCCAGCAGCGTAACCGGTAATCAGCCCCAGCATTTT
CDR3: CASSVTGNQPQHF
V: TRBV9
J: TRBJ1-5
size: few
D: -

DNA: TGTGCCAGCAGCTTGCTTGGGACAGGGCCCAATGAGCAGTTCTTC
CDR3: CASSLLGTGPNEQFF
V: TRBV5-3
J: TRBJ2-1
size: few
D: TRBD1

DNA: TGCGCCAGCAACACCGGGACTACTGAAGGCCAGTTCTTC
CDR3: CASNTGTTEGQFF
V: TRBV10-2
J: TRBJ2-1
size: -
D: TRBD2

DNA: TGTGCCAGCAGCAAAACCGGGACACCCTACGAGCAGTACTTC
CDR3: CASSKTGTPYEQYF
V: TRBV7-7
J: TRBJ2-7
size: -
D: -

DNA: TGTGCCAGCAGCTTAGCGCCGCAGAGCTCCTACGAGCAGTACTTC
CDR3: CASSLAPQSSYEQYF
V: TRBV7-6
J: TRBJ2-7
size: many
D: -